The rows below give T cell receptor beta chains drawn from one sample of a study of T cell responses to AZD1222 COVID-19 vaccine. Some clones are missing from TCRdb's copy, which holds only in-frame ones; the method was immunoSEQ multiplex PCR. The sample lists approximately 130,000 clones; about 94% were seen once. Specimen: peripheral blood, collected on day 0 of AZD1222 vaccination. The receptors come from an adult in good health. The CDR3 runs from the conserved cysteine through the conserved F or W. D genes are given only for firm matches. Some rows mark clone size as missing; the rest say once, few, many or name a class of expanded clone.

J: TRBJ1-3; size: NA; D: NA; length: 17; V: TRBV11-3; CDR3: CASSLDVAAYSGNTIYF; DNA: TGTGCCAGCAGCTTAGATGTGGCCGCTTACTCTGGAAACACCATATATTTT
J: TRBJ1-2; size: NA; D: NA; length: 17; V: TRBV9; CDR3: CASSVGYEVRGTYGYTF; DNA: TGTGCCAGCAGCGTAGGATATGAGGTACGGGGTACCTATGGCTACACCTTC
J: TRBJ1-5; size: once; D: NA; length: 15; V: TRBV9; CDR3: CASSADGGSFQPQHF; DNA: TGTGCCAGCAGCGCCGACGGCGGTTCTTTTCAGCCCCAGCATTTT
J: TRBJ2-2; size: NA; D: TRBD2; length: 16; V: TRBV9; CDR3: CASSVGGLAGSDELFF; DNA: TGTGCCAGCAGCGTGGGGGGGCTAGCGGGCTCCGATGAGCTGTTTTTT
J: TRBJ2-2; size: once; D: NA; length: 14; V: TRBV27; CDR3: CASSSGGGAEELFF; DNA: TGTGCCAGCAGTTCCGGTGGGGGGGCGGAGGAGCTGTTTTTT
J: TRBJ2-7; size: NA; D: TRBD1; length: 19; V: TRBV7-9; CDR3: CASSLAAFGRTGHGYEQYF; DNA: TGTGCCAGCAGCTTAGCTGCTTTCGGTCGGACAGGCCATGGATACGAGCAGTACTTC
J: TRBJ2-6; size: NA; D: NA; length: 16; V: TRBV4-2; CDR3: CASSLRHGSGANVLTF; DNA: TGTGCCAGCAGCCTCAGACATGGCTCTGGGGCCAACGTCCTGACTTTC
J: TRBJ1-4; size: NA; D: NA; length: 13; V: TRBV10-3; CDR3: CAISESTNEKLFF; DNA: TGTGCCATCAGTGAGTCTACTAATGAAAAACTGTTTTTT
J: TRBJ1-1; size: once; D: NA; length: 13; V: TRBV27; CDR3: CASSFERATEAFF; DNA: TGTGCCAGCAGTTTTGAGAGGGCCACTGAAGCTTTCTTT
J: TRBJ1-1; size: NA; D: NA; length: 10; V: TRBV7-9; CDR3: CASRRTEAFF; DNA: TGTGCCAGCAGAAGGACTGAAGCTTTCTTT
J: TRBJ1-2; size: NA; D: NA; length: 15; V: TRBV18; CDR3: CASSPWEHPSGGYTF; DNA: TGTGCCAGCTCACCTTGGGAGCACCCCTCGGGGGGCTACACCTTC